These T cell receptor beta chains were read from a single sample in a study of T cell responses to AZD1222 COVID-19 vaccine. Repertoires were generated with immunoSEQ multiplex PCR, while TCRdb's copy carries only in-frame clones and drops some. The data hold about 120,000 clones, with 90% to 95% observed a single time. The specimen comprised peripheral blood, sampled on day 0 of AZD1222 vaccination. The receptors derive from an adult in good health. CDR3s include the opening cysteine and the closing phenylalanine or tryptophan. D genes are given only for firm matches. Not all rows give a size; the values are once, few, many and, for expanded clones, a class.

CDR3: CASSIWVGTDTQYF
DNA: TGTGCCAGTAGTATCTGGGTTGGCACAGATACGCAGTATTTT
V: TRBV19
J: TRBJ2-3
size: once
D: -

CDR3: CASRGRAGNEQFF
DNA: TGTGCCAGCCGCGGGAGGGCCGGCAATGAGCAGTTCTTC
V: TRBV27
J: TRBJ2-1
size: -
D: TRBD2

CDR3: CASTMGRNTEAFF
DNA: TGTGCCAGCACCATGGGTAGGAACACTGAAGCTTTCTTT
V: TRBV12-3/TRBV12-4
J: TRBJ1-1
size: -
D: -

CDR3: CASSYSASTEAFF
DNA: TGTGCCAGCAGTTACTCGGCGAGCACTGAAGCTTTCTTT
V: TRBV6-5
J: TRBJ1-1
size: once
D: -

CDR3: CASSLAIGEQYF
DNA: TGTGCCAGCAGCCTCGCCATAGGGGAGCAGTACTTC
V: TRBV3-1/TRBV3-2
J: TRBJ2-7
size: -
D: -

CDR3: CATSGIANTGELFF
DNA: TGCGCCACGAGCGGGATCGCGAACACCGGGGAGCTGTTTTTT
V: TRBV4-1
J: TRBJ2-2
size: -
D: TRBD2

CDR3: CASSLAIPYEQYF
DNA: TGTGCCAGCAGTTTGGCGATCCCCTACGAGCAGTACTTC
V: TRBV28
J: TRBJ2-7
size: -
D: -

CDR3: CASSTGQSRGTEAFF
DNA: TGTGCCAGCAGTACGGGACAGTCTCGGGGCACTGAAGCTTTCTTT
V: TRBV2
J: TRBJ1-1
size: -
D: TRBD1

CDR3: CASSLVGDLYEQYF
DNA: TGTGCCAGCAGCTTAGTGGGGGATCTGTACGAGCAGTACTTC
V: TRBV11-2
J: TRBJ2-7
size: once
D: -

CDR3: CASEDGRAGGSYEQYF
DNA: TGTGCCAGCGAGGACGGGCGAGCCGGAGGCTCCTACGAGCAGTACTTC
V: TRBV2
J: TRBJ2-7
size: -
D: -

CDR3: CASSLRAGGPGSYNEQFF
DNA: TGTGCCAGCAGCTTAAGGGCGGGAGGGCCTGGCTCCTACAATGAGCAGTTCTTC
V: TRBV11-3
J: TRBJ2-1
size: -
D: TRBD2